This entry is about one TCR beta chain. What it recognizes is unknown. This specimen belongs to a study of T-cell reconstitution after alpha-beta-depleted transplantation in children. Findings and limits, study-wide: Some patients showed high day-60 TCRbeta diversity, which derived from surviving recipient T cells and thymic progenitors. It was newly produced T cells that mostly accounted for T-cell counts and diversity one year after transplant. Several hundred expanded graft clones reportedly gave rise to the alpha-beta T cells present about two months after transplant.

Preparing the TCRbeta library involved the use of unique molecular identifiers. Each CDR3 protein is one row after TCRdb ran MiXCR on the PCR reads. This sample has 500,000 to 750,000 distinct CDR3 sequences, with 10% to 15% found just once. Trimming stripped 2 bases from V and 0 bases from J, with 7 bases between. The CDR3 totals 15 residues. CDR1 is MDHEN and CDR2 is SYDVKM in the germline V gene. This material consisted of PBMCs, mostly from graft donor cells, taken 360 days after TCRalphabeta/CD19-depleted stem cell transplant. The sequence came from a male patient younger than 18 who had a stem cell transplant for acute myeloid leukemia, so the T cells may come from the graft donor. The chain recombines TRBV28 with TRBJ1-4; D uncertain. CDR3 sequence (DNA): TGTGCCAGCAGTTTAGCGGGTGCAACTAATGAAAAACTGTTTTTT. Protein sequence: CASSLAGATNEKLFF.